This T cell receptor (beta chain) is from a study of cytomegalovirus exposure and HLA in healthy donors. The V gene's germline CDR1 is MNHEY and CDR2 SVGAGI. This CDR3 comprises 14 residues. The V end lost 5 bases, the J end lost 7 bases, and 17 bases lay between the germline ends. 13 Jbeta primers and 60 Vbeta primers were used for the PCR. Sequencing used immunoSEQ multiplex PCR; TCRdb keeps in-frame clones, though not all of them. The sample shows over 90,000 clones, 55% to 80% of them seen only once. In this sample, this clone turned up a few times. The sample comprised PBMCs. This chain uses TRBV6-5 with TRBJ1-2, with D unclear. The origin of this receptor is a human donor in good health. The CDR3: CASSQSGELGGYTF. In DNA, the CDR3 is TGTGCCAGCAGTCAATCAGGTGAACTCGGTGGCTACACCTTC.